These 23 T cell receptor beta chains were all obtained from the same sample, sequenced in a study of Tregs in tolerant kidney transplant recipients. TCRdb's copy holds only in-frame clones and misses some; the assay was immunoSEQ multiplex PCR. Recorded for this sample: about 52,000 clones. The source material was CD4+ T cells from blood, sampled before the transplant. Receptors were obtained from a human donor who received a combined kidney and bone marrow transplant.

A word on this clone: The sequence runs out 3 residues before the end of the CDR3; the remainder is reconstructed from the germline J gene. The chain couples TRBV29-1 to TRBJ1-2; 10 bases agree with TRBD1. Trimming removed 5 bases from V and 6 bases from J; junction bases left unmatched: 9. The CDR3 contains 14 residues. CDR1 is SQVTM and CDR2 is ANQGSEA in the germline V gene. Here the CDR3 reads CSVFDPTGGNGYTF. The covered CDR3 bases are TGCAGCGTTTTCGACCCGACAGGGGGCAATGGC.

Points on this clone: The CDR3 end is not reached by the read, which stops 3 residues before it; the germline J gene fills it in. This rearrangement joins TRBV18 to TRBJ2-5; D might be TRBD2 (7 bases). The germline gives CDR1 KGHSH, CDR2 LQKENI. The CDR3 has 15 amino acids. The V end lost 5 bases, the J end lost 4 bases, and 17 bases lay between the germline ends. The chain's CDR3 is CASSARGGAGETQYF. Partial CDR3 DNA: TGTGCCAGCTCAGCCAGAGGGGGGGCCGGAGAGACC.

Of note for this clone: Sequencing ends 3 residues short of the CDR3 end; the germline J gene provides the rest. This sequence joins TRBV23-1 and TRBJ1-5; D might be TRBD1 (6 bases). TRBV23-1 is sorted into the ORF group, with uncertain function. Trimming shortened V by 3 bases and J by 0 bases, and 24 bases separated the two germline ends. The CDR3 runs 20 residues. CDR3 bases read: TGCGCCAGCAGTCAGTATCACAGGGCGAGGACGCCCTATAGCAATCAGCCC. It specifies CASSQYHRARTPYSNQP. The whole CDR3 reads CASSQYHRARTPYSNQPQHF.

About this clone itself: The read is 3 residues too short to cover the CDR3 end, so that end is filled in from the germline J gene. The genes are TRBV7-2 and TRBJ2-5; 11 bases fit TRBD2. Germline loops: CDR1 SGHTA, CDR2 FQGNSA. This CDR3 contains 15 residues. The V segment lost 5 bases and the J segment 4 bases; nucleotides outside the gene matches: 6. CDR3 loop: CASSQILAGVETQYF. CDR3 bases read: TGTGCCAGCAGCCAAATACTAGCGGGAGTAGAGACC.

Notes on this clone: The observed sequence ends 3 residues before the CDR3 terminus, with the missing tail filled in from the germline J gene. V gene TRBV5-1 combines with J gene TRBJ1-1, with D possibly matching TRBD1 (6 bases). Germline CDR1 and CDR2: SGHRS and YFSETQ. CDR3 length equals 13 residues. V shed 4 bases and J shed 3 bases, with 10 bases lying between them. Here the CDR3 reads CASSQRTDTEAFF. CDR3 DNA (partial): TGCGCCAGCAGCCAAAGGACAGACACTGAA.

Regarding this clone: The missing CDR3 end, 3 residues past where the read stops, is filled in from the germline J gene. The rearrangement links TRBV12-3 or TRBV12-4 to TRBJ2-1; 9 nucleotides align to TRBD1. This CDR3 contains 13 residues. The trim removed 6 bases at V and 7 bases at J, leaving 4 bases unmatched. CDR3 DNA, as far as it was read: TGTGCCAGCAGGACAGGGGGGGTAAATGAG. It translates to CASRTGGVNE. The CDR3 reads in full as CASRTGGVNEQFF.

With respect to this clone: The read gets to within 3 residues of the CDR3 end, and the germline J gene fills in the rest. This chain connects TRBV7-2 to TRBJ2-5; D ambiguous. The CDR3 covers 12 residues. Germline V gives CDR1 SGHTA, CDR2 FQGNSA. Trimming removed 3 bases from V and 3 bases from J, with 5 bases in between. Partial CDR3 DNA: TGTGCCAGCAGCTTGACAAAAGAGACC. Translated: CASSLTKET. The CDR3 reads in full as CASSLTKETQYF. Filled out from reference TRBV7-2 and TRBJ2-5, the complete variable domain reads GAGVSQSPSNKVTEKGKDVELRCDPISGHTALYWYRQSLGQGLEFLIYFQGNSAPDKSGLPSDRFSAERTGGSVSTLTIQRTQQEDSAVYLCASSLTKETQYFGPGTRLLVL.

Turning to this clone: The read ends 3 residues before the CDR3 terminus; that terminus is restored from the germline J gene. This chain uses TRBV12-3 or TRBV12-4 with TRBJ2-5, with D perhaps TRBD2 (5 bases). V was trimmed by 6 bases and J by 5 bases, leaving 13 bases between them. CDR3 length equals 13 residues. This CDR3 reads CASRTPGSETQYF. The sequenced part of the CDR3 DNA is TGTGCCAGCAGGACTCCGGGGAGCGAGACC.

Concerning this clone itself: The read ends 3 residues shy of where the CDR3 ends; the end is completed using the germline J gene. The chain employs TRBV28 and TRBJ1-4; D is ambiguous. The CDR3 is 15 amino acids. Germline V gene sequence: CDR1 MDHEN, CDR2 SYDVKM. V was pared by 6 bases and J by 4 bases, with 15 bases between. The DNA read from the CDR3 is TGTGCCAGCAGAACTCTCTCCCTCATTAATGAAAAA. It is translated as CASRTLSLINEK. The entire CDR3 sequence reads CASRTLSLINEKLFF.

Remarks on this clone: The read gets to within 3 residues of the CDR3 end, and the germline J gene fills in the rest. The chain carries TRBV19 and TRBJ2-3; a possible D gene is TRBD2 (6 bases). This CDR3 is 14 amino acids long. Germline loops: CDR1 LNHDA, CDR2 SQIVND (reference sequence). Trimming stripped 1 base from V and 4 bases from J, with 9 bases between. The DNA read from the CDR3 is TGTGCCAGTAGTATAGGGTCGGGGGCAGATACG. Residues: CASSIGSGADT. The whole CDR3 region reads CASSIGSGADTQYF.

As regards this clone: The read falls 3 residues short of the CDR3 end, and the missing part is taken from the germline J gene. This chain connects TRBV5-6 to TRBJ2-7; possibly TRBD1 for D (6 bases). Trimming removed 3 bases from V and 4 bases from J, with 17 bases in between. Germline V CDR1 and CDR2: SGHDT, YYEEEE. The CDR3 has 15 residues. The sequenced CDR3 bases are TGTGCCAGCAGCTCTCCCCGGACAGTGACTTACGAG. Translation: CASSSPRTVTYE. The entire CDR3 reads CASSSPRTVTYEQYF.

Partial CDR3 DNA: TGTGCCAGCAGTGCACTAGCGGGGGGCTACGAG. It yields the protein CASSALAGGYE. The whole CDR3 reads CASSALAGGYEQYF. The rearrangement joins TRBV6-2 or TRBV6-3 to TRBJ2-7; 12 bases are shared with TRBD2. Read data end 3 residues before the CDR3 end; the end is taken from the germline J gene. CDR1 is MNHEY and CDR2 is SVGEGT in the germline V gene. CDR3 length: 14 amino acids. Unmatched junction bases numbered 2, after V lost 5 bases and J lost 3 bases.

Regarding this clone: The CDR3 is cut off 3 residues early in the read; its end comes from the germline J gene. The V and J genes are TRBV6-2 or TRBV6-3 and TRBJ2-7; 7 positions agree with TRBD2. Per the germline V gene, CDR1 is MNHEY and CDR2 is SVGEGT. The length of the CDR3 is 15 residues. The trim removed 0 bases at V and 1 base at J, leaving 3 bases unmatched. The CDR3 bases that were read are TGTGCCAGCAGTTACTCCCCTAGCGGATCCTACGAG. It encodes CASSYSPSGSYE. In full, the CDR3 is CASSYSPSGSYEQYF.

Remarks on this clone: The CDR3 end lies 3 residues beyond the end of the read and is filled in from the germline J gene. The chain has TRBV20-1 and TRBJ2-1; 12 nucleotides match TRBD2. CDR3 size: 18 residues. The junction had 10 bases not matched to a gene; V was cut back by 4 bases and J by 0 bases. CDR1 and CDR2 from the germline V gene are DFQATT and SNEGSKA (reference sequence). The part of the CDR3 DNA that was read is TGCAGTGCTAACACTGGCTGGACTAGCGGGGCCTCCTACAATGAG. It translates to CSANTGWTSGASYNE. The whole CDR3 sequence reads CSANTGWTSGASYNEQFF.

The CDR3 is CASSPFGGDEQYF. Partial CDR3 DNA: TGTGCCAGCTCACCATTCGGGGGAGACGAG. The chain links TRBV18 to TRBJ2-7, with D possibly matching TRBD2 (6 bases). The read falls 3 residues short of the CDR3 end, and the missing part is taken from the germline J gene. Trimming stripped 2 bases from V and 5 bases from J, with 10 bases between. In germline, CDR1 is KGHSH, CDR2 LQKENI. The CDR3 is 13 residues long.

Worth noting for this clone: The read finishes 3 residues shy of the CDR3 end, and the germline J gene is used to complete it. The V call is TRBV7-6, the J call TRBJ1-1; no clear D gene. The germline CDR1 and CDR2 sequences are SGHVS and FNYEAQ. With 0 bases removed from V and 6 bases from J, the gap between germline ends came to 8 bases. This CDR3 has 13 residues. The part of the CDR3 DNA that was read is TGTGCCAGCAGCTTAGCGTTGGGCTCTGAA. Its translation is CASSLALGSE. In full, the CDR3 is CASSLALGSEAFF.

The covered CDR3 bases are TGTGCCAGCAGCTTGGACAGGGCAGGCTATGGC. Translation: CASSLDRAGYG. The full CDR3 protein is CASSLDRAGYGYTF. This chain links TRBV5-6 with TRBJ1-2; D may be TRBD1 (6 bases). The read is 3 residues too short to cover the CDR3 end, so that end is filled in from the germline J gene. This CDR3 comprises 14 residues. CDR1 and CDR2 from the germline V gene are SGHDT and YYEEEE. Trimming left V 0 bases short and J 4 bases short, with 10 bases between.

CDR3 sequence: CASSLTTGANTEAFF. The CDR3 bases that were read are TGCGCCAGCAGCTTAACGACAGGTGCAAACACTGAA. V usage is TRBV5-1 and J usage is TRBJ1-1, with D possibly matching TRBD1 (6 bases). The sequenced fragment ends 3 residues before the CDR3 boundary, so the rest is inferred from the germline J gene. This CDR3 has 15 residues. Germline V lookup: CDR1 SGHRS, CDR2 YFSETQ. With 2 bases removed from V and 2 bases from J, the gap between germline ends came to 13 bases.

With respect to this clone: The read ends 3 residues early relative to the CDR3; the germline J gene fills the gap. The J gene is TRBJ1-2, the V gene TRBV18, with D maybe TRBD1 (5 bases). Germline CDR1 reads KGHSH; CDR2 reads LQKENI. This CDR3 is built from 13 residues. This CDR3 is CASSPLPGDGYTF. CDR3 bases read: TGTGCCAGCTCACCCCTTCCGGGGGACGGC.

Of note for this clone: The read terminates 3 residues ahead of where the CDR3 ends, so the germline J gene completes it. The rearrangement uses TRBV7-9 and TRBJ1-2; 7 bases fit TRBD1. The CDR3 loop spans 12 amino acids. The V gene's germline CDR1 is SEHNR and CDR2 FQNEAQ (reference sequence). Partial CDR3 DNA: TGTGCCAGCAGCCGCCGGGACAGCGGC. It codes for CASSRRDSG. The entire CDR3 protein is CASSRRDSGYTF.

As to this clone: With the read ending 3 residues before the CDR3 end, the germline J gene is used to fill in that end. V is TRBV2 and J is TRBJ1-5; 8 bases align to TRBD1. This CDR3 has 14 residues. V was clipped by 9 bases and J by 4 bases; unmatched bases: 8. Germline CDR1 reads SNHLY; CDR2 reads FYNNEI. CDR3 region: CASTDRVRNQPQHF. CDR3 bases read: TGTGCCAGTACGGACAGGGTTAGGAATCAGCCC.

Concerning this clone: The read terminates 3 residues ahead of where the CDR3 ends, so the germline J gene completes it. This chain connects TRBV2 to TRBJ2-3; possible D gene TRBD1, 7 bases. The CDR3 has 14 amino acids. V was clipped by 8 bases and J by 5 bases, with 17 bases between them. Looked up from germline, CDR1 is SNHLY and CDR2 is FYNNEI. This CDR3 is CASGRGVLLDTQYF. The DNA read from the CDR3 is TGTGCCAGCGGCAGGGGGGTCCTCTTAGATACG.

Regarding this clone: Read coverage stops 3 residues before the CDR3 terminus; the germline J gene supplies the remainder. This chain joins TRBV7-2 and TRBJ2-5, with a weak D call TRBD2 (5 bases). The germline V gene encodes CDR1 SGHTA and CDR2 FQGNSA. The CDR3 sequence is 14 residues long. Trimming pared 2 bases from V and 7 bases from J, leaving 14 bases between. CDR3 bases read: TGTGCCAGCAGCTTATCACCTAGCTGGAGGACC. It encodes CASSLSPSWRT. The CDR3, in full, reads CASSLSPSWRTQYF.